This entry concerns a single T cell receptor (beta chain). Its cognate antigen is unknown. This specimen belongs to a study of cytomegalovirus exposure and HLA in healthy donors. Study-level points and caveats: Reportedly, HLA-A and HLA-B alleles of most subjects were accurately predicted from TCR beta. Overall, 164 TCR beta chains were annotated as cytomegalovirus-associated.

Primers for the PCR totalled 60 Vbeta and 13 Jbeta. Clones were sequenced by immunoSEQ multiplex PCR, and TCRdb holds only the in-frame ones, with some missing. The sample includes 75,000 to 95,000 clones, approximately 63% of them seen just once. The CDR3 totals 15 residues. Trimming cost V 4 bases and J 6 bases; bases outside gene matches: 8. Germline values: CDR1 SGHRS, CDR2 YFSETQ. The sample consisted of PBMCs. The J gene is TRBJ2-2, the V gene TRBV5-1, with 8 bases identical to TRBD2. This receptor was obtained from a woman aged 30 to 39 in good health and CMV-seronegative. DNA for the CDR3: TGCGCCAGCAGCCGAGTAGCGGGGACGGCCGGGGAGCTGTTTTTT. Its protein product is CASSRVAGTAGELFF.